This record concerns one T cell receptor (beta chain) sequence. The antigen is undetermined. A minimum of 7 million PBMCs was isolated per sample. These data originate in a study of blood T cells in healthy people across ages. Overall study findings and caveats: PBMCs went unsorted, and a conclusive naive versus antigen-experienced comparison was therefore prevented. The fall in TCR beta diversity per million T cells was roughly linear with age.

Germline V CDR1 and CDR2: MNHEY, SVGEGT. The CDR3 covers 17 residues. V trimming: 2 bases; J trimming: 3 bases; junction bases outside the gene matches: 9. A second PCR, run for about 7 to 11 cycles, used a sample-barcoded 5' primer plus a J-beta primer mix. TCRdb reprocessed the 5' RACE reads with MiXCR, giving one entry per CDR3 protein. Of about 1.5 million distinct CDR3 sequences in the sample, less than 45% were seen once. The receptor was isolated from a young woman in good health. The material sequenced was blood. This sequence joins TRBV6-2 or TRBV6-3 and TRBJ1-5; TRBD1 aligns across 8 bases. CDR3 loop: CASSYGRTGSLNQPQHF. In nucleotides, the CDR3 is TGTGCCAGCAGTTACGGGAGGACAGGGTCCCTCAATCAGCCCCAGCATTTT.